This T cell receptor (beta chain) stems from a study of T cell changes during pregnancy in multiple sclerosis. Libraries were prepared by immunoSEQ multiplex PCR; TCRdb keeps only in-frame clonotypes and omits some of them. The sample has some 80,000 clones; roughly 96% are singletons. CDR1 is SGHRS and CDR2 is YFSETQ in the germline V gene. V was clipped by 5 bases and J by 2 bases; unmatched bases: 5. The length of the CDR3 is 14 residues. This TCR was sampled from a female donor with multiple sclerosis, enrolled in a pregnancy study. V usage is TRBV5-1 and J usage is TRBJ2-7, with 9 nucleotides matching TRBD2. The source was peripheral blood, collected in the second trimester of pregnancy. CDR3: CASSQSGRTYEQYF. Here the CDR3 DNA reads TGCGCCAGCAGTCAGAGCGGGAGGACCTACGAGCAGTACTTC.